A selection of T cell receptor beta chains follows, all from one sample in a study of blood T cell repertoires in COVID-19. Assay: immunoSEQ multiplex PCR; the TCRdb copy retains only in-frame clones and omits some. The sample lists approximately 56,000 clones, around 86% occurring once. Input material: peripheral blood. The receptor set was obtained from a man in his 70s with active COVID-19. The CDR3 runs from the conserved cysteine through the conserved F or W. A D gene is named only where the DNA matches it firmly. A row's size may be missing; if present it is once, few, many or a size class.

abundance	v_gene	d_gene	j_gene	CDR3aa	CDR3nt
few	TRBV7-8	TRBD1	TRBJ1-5	CASSLTGGRQPQHF	TGTGCCAGCAGCTTGACAGGGGGAAGACAGCCCCAGCATTTT
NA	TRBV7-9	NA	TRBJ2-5	CASSSYREQETQYF	TGTGCCAGCAGCTCCTACAGGGAACAAGAGACCCAGTACTTC
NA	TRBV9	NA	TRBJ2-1	CASSVGSISYNEQFF	TGTGCCAGCAGCGTAGGGAGCATCTCCTACAATGAGCAGTTCTTC
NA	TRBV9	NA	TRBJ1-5	CASSVGRDQPQHF	TGTGCCAGCAGCGTCGGCCGGGATCAGCCCCAGCATTTT
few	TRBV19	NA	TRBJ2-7	CASSIRGYEQYF	TGTGCCAGTAGTATAAGAGGCTACGAGCAGTACTTC
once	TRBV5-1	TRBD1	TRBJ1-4	CASSLRQGNEKLFF	TGCGCCAGCAGCTTAAGACAGGGCAATGAAAAACTGTTTTTT
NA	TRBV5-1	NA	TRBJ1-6	CASSLAHGDEGRLALHF	TGCGCCAGCAGCTTGGCCCACGGGGATGAGGGCAGGTTGGCCCTCCACTTT
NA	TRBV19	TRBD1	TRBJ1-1	CASGTGGHTEAFF	TGTGCCAGTGGAACAGGGGGCCACACTGAAGCTTTCTTT
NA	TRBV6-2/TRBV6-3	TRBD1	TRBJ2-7	CASSYSKDRGQTYEQYF	TGTGCCAGCAGTTACTCGAAGGACAGGGGGCAGACCTACGAGCAGTACTTC
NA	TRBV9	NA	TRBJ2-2	CASSSSSWNTGELFF	TGTGCCAGCAGCTCCTCTTCGTGGAACACCGGGGAGCTGTTTTTT